This is a list of T cell receptor beta chains from one sample in a study of tissue T cells after allogeneic stem cell transplantation. Method: immunoSEQ multiplex PCR; TCRdb's copy keeps in-frame clones and lacks some. The sample contains under 700 clones, approximately 42% of which appear only once. The sequencing here drew on descending colon tissue, taken at autopsy. The receptors were sampled from a female patient between 40 and 75 years old with steroid-refractory graft-versus-host disease after an allogeneic stem cell transplant. Part of the T cells may come from the graft donor. Both conserved end residues are part of each CDR3. Fields, in order: clone size, J gene, V gene, CDR3 protein. Clone size is stated in some rows and not others, as once, few, many or a class when expanded.

- | TRBJ1-2 | TRBV3-1/TRBV3-2 | CASSQSGGVGYTF
once | TRBJ2-5 | TRBV3-1/TRBV3-2 | CASSQRGSFGATQYF
- | TRBJ2-3 | TRBV5-4 | CASSLGGWGTDTQYF
- | TRBJ1-1 | TRBV19 | CATTPPGARNTEAFF
large | TRBJ1-6 | TRBV5-5 | CASSLQGARNSPLHF
- | TRBJ1-1 | TRBV10-3 | CAISGHREAFF
few | TRBJ1-3 | TRBV9 | CASSGRAGRYSGNTIYF
- | TRBJ1-1 | TRBV6-6 | CASRREDTEAFF
- | TRBJ2-4 | TRBV19 | CASSWDSRENIQYF
once | TRBJ1-6 | TRBV18 | CASSPQGASNSPLHF
- | TRBJ2-1 | TRBV3-1/TRBV3-2 | CASSVRVPFHSDNEQFF
large | TRBJ1-6 | TRBV23-1 | CASSQSACSYNSPLHF
- | TRBJ1-4 | TRBV11-2 | CASSLFRGQGNEKLFF
- | TRBJ2-2 | TRBV7-9 | CASSPPLGHTGELFF
large | TRBJ2-7 | TRBV30 | CAWSVRFVQYF
hyperexpanded | TRBJ2-7 | TRBV9 | CASSAGGSSYEQYF
medium-sized | TRBJ1-5 | TRBV19 | CASSKDSTQLQPQHF
- | TRBJ1-4 | TRBV19 | CASSGIDSTNEKLFF
large | TRBJ1-1 | TRBV14 | CASSQERGRAEAFF
few | TRBJ1-2 | TRBV19 | CASSIGGHYGYTF
- | TRBJ2-2 | TRBV6-5 | CASSYGGGGELFF
- | TRBJ2-7 | TRBV4-1 | CASSRGHGPYEQYF
- | TRBJ2-3 | TRBV12-5 | CASGRVSDTQYF
- | TRBJ2-7 | TRBV19 | CASSPRLAATYEQYF
- | TRBJ1-1 | TRBV6-5 | CASRWGGNTEAFF
medium-sized | TRBJ1-2 | TRBV5-5 | CASSLGTGYGYTF
few | TRBJ1-4 | TRBV7-9 | CASRRDRNEKLFF
- | TRBJ2-2 | TRBV7-2 | CASSLVPGAGNLFF
- | TRBJ1-2 | TRBV6-5 | CASSYSRSYGYTF
- | TRBJ1-2 | TRBV14 | CASSQKRGRSYGYTF
- | TRBJ2-5 | TRBV7-6 | CASSPRQTILETQYF
- | TRBJ2-2 | TRBV5-5 | CASSLRPAAGELFF
few | TRBJ1-5 | TRBV6-2/TRBV6-3 | CASSHRRMAGNQPQHF
- | TRBJ2-5 | TRBV6-5 | CASSRSGRARETQYF
- | TRBJ2-1 | TRBV7-2 | CASSLVGGVDEQFF
- | TRBJ1-1 | TRBV21-1 | CASSKRQGQNTEAFF
- | TRBJ2-7 | TRBV2 | CASRDRGYEQYF
medium-sized | TRBJ2-7 | TRBV18 | CASSFAGAYEQYF
large | TRBJ2-1 | TRBV10-3 | CAISGRGVYNEQFF
- | TRBJ2-1 | TRBV2 | CASLRASHSYNEQFF
- | TRBJ2-7 | TRBV4-3 | CASSQDQDSPYEQYF
- | TRBJ1-5 | TRBV27 | CASSLIGTGNQPQHF
few | TRBJ2-5 | TRBV19 | CASSIDFPGPYLKTQYF
large | TRBJ2-1 | TRBV5-1 | CASSLVPRGGRLYNEQFF
- | TRBJ1-2 | TRBV5-4 | CASSPDREGGYTF
- | TRBJ2-2 | TRBV6-5 | CASSFGTSGTRGLFF
medium-sized | TRBJ1-1 | TRBV4-3 | CASSRAWGNTEAFF
medium-sized | TRBJ1-5 | TRBV2 | CASSERGGGNQPQHF